The rows below give T cell receptor beta chains drawn from one sample of a study of T cell clonotyping in hematopoietic cell transplantation. Libraries were prepared by immunoSEQ multiplex PCR; TCRdb keeps only in-frame clonotypes and omits some of them. The sample includes approximately 11,000 clones, 45% to 55% of them seen just once. The sample here was peripheral blood mononuclear cells, taken 100 days after allogeneic stem cell transplant. The receptors derive from a female patient in her fifties who had an allogeneic stem cell transplant from an unrelated donor, so the T cells may come from the graft donor. Some clones in this sample may be carry-over from other donors' samples. Both conserved end residues are part of each CDR3. D genes are given only for firm matches. Only some rows state a clone size, as once, few, many or a class for expanded clones.

clone_size d_call j_call v_call cdr3_nt cdr3_aa
. . TRBJ1-5 TRBV29-1 TGCAGCGTCAGGGGAACTCTCAATCAGCCCCAGCATTTT CSVRGTLNQPQHF
. TRBD2 TRBJ2-5 TRBV5-1 TGCGCCAGCAGCTTCAGCGGGGGGTCAGAGACCCAGTACTTC CASSFSGGSETQYF
. . TRBJ2-7 TRBV7-2 TGTGCCAGCAGCTCGGAATTCAGGGCTTACGAGCAGTACTTC CASSSEFRAYEQYF
few TRBD1 TRBJ1-5 TRBV6-5 TGTGCCAGCAGTCGGGACAGGGGGTGGGGGCAGCCCCAGCATTTT CASSRDRGWGQPQHF
once TRBD1 TRBJ1-1 TRBV25-1 TGTGCCAGCAGCCCTAGGGGTGGACAGGGGTCGAACACTGAAGCTTTCTTT CASSPRGGQGSNTEAFF
few . TRBJ2-3 TRBV4-2 TGTGCCAGCAGCCAAGAGGGGGGGGCGGGAGATACGCAGTATTTT CASSQEGGAGDTQYF
. . TRBJ1-4 TRBV30 TGTGCCTGGAGGGCCGCCGGAGATGAAAAACTGTTTTTT CAWRAAGDEKLFF
. . TRBJ1-5 TRBV2 TGTGCCAGCAGTGAGGTTCAGAATCAGCCCCAGCATTTT CASSEVQNQPQHF
. . TRBJ1-5 TRBV30 TGTGCCTGGAGCCTCTCGACAGGTGAGCAGCCCCAGCATTTT CAWSLSTGEQPQHF
. . TRBJ1-2 TRBV4-1 TGCGCCAGCAGCCAAGAACCCGCACGGATCTATGGCTACACCTTC CASSQEPARIYGYTF
once . TRBJ2-7 TRBV30 TGTGCCTGGAGTGTGGGCAGGGACATCCTCGAGCAGTACTTC CAWSVGRDILEQYF
. . TRBJ1-2 TRBV6-5 TGTGCCAGCAGTCCAGTTTTTGGGGGGCTCCGTGGCTACACCTTC CASSPVFGGLRGYTF
few . TRBJ1-1 TRBV30 TGTGCCTGGAGTTTCGGCAGGGCGAACACTGAAGCTTTCTTT CAWSFGRANTEAFF
. . TRBJ2-3 TRBV7-2 TGTGCCAGCAGCCCAAGGGGATTTCGTAGCACAGATACGCAGTATTTT CASSPRGFRSTDTQYF
. . TRBJ2-3 TRBV27 TGTGCCAGCAGTTTTGTGGGAGGCACAGATACGCAGTATTTT CASSFVGGTDTQYF
few . TRBJ1-2 TRBV6-6 TGTGCCAGCAGTTCGGTCAGATCCTATGGCTACACCTTC CASSSVRSYGYTF
. . TRBJ2-7 TRBV30 TGTGCCGGAAATGACAGGCGATCCTACGAGCAGTACTTC CAGNDRRSYEQYF
. TRBD1 TRBJ1-1 TRBV4-3 TGCGCCAGCAGCCAAGATTGGGACAGCCTTAACACTGAAGCTTTCTTT CASSQDWDSLNTEAFF
. . TRBJ2-3 TRBV7-6 TGTGCCAGCAGCGGTTCGGATACGCAGTATTTT CASSGSDTQYF
. TRBD2 TRBJ2-5 TRBV29-1 TGCAGCGTTGTAGGGACTAGCGGGGGGGAAGAGACCCAGTACTTC CSVVGTSGGEETQYF